This paragraph covers one T cell receptor (beta chain) sequence. The antigen is not known. These data come from a study of cytomegalovirus exposure and HLA in healthy donors. Study-wide findings and caveats: Analyses of presence/absence relied on an assumption of roughly uniform sequencing depth across donors. About 87% or about 30% of the time was how often most TCR beta V segments were productive, according to an earlier analysis.

Germline CDR1 reads SNHLY; CDR2 reads FYNNEI. After removal of 6 bases from V and 4 bases from J, the junction contained 6 bases not matched to a gene. CDR3 length equals 14 residues. With 60 Vbeta and 13 Jbeta primers, the PCR was carried out. Sequencing was performed with immunoSEQ multiplex PCR; in TCRdb, only in-frame clones are kept and a portion is missing. The table records more than 150,000 clones, 80% of them present only once. The TCR comes from a woman aged 25 to 39 in good health and CMV-seronegative. The chain carries TRBV2 and TRBJ1-5; 7 nucleotides match TRBD1. Sequencing was carried out using PBMCs. CDR3 residues: CASRRGQLNQPQHF. DNA for the CDR3: TGTGCCAGCAGGAGGGGGCAGTTAAATCAGCCCCAGCATTTT.